A selection of T cell receptor beta chains follows, all from one sample in a study of spatial heterogeneity in lung cancer. TCRdb reprocessed the 5' RACE reads via MiXCR and lists one record per CDR3 protein. Counted here are about 20,000 distinct CDR3 sequences, more than 15% occurring once; the ten biggest clones make up over 25%. This material consisted of lung tumor tissue, taken at surgery. Every receptor here comes from a female donor with early-stage non-small cell lung cancer. Each CDR3 is given with its conserved first and last residue. The D gene is left open where the match is weak. Where a row states a size, it is once, few, many or the class of an expanded clone; other rows omit it.

V gene	J gene	CDR3 length	clone size	D gene	CDR3 DNA	CDR3 protein
TRBV9	TRBJ2-1	17	few	TRBD2	TGTGCCAGCAGCGTAGCCCCCGCTAGCGGGAACTACAATGAGCAGTTCTTC	CASSVAPASGNYNEQFF
TRBV2	TRBJ2-3	15	many	.	TGTGCCAGCAGCCTGGAGAACGGGGGCGGAGATACGCAGTATTTT	CASSLENGGGDTQYF
TRBV28	TRBJ2-7	14	few	.	TGTGCCAGCAGTGCTCTTCCGTTAACCTACGAGCAGTACTTC	CASSALPLTYEQYF
TRBV4-2	TRBJ2-7	14	.	.	TGTGCCAGCAGCCAAGATCCAGCCTCCTACGAGCAGTACTTC	CASSQDPASYEQYF
TRBV3-1	TRBJ2-3	12	.	.	TGTGCCAGCAGTCTCTACGGGGATACGCAGTATTTT	CASSLYGDTQYF
TRBV6-5	TRBJ1-2	13	large	.	TGTGCCAGCAGGCCCGGCCATAGCTATGGCTACACCTTC	CASRPGHSYGYTF
TRBV29-1	TRBJ2-7	11	many	.	TGCAGCGTTGAGACAGGACACGAGCAGTACTTC	CSVETGHEQYF
TRBV5-1	TRBJ2-7	13	few	.	TGCGCCAGCAGCTCCGGGGGGACATACGAGCAGTACTTC	CASSSGGTYEQYF
TRBV21-1	TRBJ2-7	22	.	.	TGTGCCAGCAATACAAAACCGATTTATGGGACAGGGGTTTCTTATGGGCCCCACGAGCAGTACTTC	CASNTKPIYGTGVSYGPHEQYF
TRBV20-1	TRBJ2-1	14	medium-sized	TRBD2	TGCAGTGCCCCTCGGGCGGGGGGGCCGGAAGAGCAGTTCTTC	CSAPRAGGPEEQFF
TRBV6-6	TRBJ2-7	16	.	.	TGTGCCAGCAGTTACCCGAGGAGGGTCCATCCTACGCCGCAGTACTTC	CASSYPRRVHPTPQYF
TRBV7-8	TRBJ2-4	20	.	.	TGTGCCAGCAGCTTAGGACTAGGGGTTCAGAGGAGTTTCGCCAAAAACATTCAGTACTTC	CASSLGLGVQRSFAKNIQYF
TRBV5-1	TRBJ2-7	16	once	TRBD2	TGCGCCAGCAGCGTAGAACTAGCGGTTAGCTCCTACGAGCAGTACTTC	CASSVELAVSSYEQYF
TRBV5-1	TRBJ2-2	15	few	.	TGCGCCAGCAGCTTGGCCGGGGGCGGCACCGGGGAGCTGTTTTTT	CASSLAGGGTGELFF
TRBV2	TRBJ2-7	11	.	.	TGTGCCAGCAGGTCGGGCTACGAGCAGTACTTC	CASRSGYEQYF
TRBV4-1	TRBJ2-7	13	.	.	TGCGCCAGCAGCCGTGCAGACTCCTCCGAGCAGTACTTC	CASSRADSSEQYF
TRBV19	TRBJ2-1	15	.	TRBD2	TGTGCCAGTAGTATAACTAGCGGGAGGTTCAATGAGCAGTTCTTC	CASSITSGRFNEQFF
TRBV4-1	TRBJ2-1	16	many	.	TGCGCCAGCAGCCGCTCGGACCCAGGGGCAGTGAATGAGCAGTTCTTC	CASSRSDPGAVNEQFF
TRBV7-2	TRBJ2-7	13	many	.	TGTGCCAGCAGCTACGGCCGAGCCTACGAGCAGTACTTC	CASSYGRAYEQYF
TRBV20-1	TRBJ2-1	15	few	.	TGCAGTGCTAGAGATCGGAGGGCTGGAGACCATGAGCAGTTCTTC	CSARDRRAGDHEQFF
TRBV27	TRBJ2-7	16	many	TRBD2	TGTGCCAGCAGAGCTGGGACTAGCGGGGGGGCAGGTGAGCAGTACTTC	CASRAGTSGGAGEQYF
TRBV12-3/TRBV12-4	TRBJ2-1	12	few	TRBD2	TGTGCCACCAACCGGGAGGGGAGCGAGCAGTTCTTC	CATNREGSEQFF
TRBV25-1	TRBJ2-2	14	many	TRBD2	TGTGCCAGCAAGGCGGGAGGGAACACTGGGGAGCTGTTTTTT	CASKAGGNTGELFF
TRBV5-1	TRBJ2-3	16	medium-sized	.	TGCGCCAGCAGCTTGGATGGGATTTTGGGGGGAAATACGCAGTATTTT	CASSLDGILGGNTQYF
TRBV5-4	TRBJ2-3	15	few	.	TGTGCCAGCAGCTTGGCCGGAGGGGGCGGAGATACGCAGTATTTT	CASSLAGGGGDTQYF
TRBV29-1	TRBJ2-1	13	many	.	TGCAGCGTTGAAGCGACAGTCCGCAATGAGCAGTTCTTC	CSVEATVRNEQFF
TRBV10-3	TRBJ2-7	12	few	.	TGTGCCATCAGTGGTCTCCCTCACGAGCAGTACTTC	CAISGLPHEQYF
TRBV9	TRBJ2-1	15	few	TRBD2	TGTGCCAGCAGCGTAGTCCTAGCGGGAGGGAATGAGCAGTTCTTC	CASSVVLAGGNEQFF
TRBV24-1	TRBJ2-7	14	.	.	TGTGCCACCGAAACAGCAGTACCTCCCTACGAGCAGTACTTC	CATETAVPPYEQYF
TRBV10-3	TRBJ2-7	13	few	.	TGTGCCAGTCAGTGGGGAGGGGGCTACGAGCAGTACTTC	CASQWGGGYEQYF
TRBV29-1	TRBJ2-1	15	many	TRBD2	TGCAGCGTTGAAGGGTCAAGCGGGAGGGCGAATGAGCAGTTCTTC	CSVEGSSGRANEQFF
TRBV2	TRBJ2-3	17	many	.	TGTGCCAGCAGTAGTCCCCGCGGACGTCTTCCAGAGGATACGCAGTATTTT	CASSSPRGRLPEDTQYF
TRBV20-1	TRBJ2-5	14	many	.	TGCAGTGCTAGACGTAGAAGGATCCAAGAGACCCAGTACTTC	CSARRRRIQETQYF
TRBV7-2	TRBJ2-7	14	many	TRBD1	TGTGCCAGCAGCTCGCGGACAGGGACCTACGAGCAGTACTTC	CASSSRTGTYEQYF
TRBV5-1	TRBJ2-1	12	once	.	TGCGCCAGCAGCTTGGTCGGCCGATTACAGTTCTTC	CASSLVGRLQFF
TRBV6-1	TRBJ2-7	12	many	.	TGTGCCAGCAGTGACAGAGCCTACGAGCAGTACTTC	CASSDRAYEQYF
TRBV19	TRBJ2-1	19	.	.	TGTGCCAGTACCCACCGGGACAGGGCTTTCGGCGGGAGGGCCGACGAGCAGTTCTTC	CASTHRDRAFGGRADEQFF
TRBV7-8	TRBJ2-2	14	many	.	TGTGCCAGCAGCTCCGGTTGGAACACCGGGGAGCTGTTTTTT	CASSSGWNTGELFF
TRBV5-1	TRBJ2-7	14	few	.	TGCGCCAGCAGCTTGCGCGTCAGAGCCTACGAGCAGTACTTC	CASSLRVRAYEQYF
TRBV7-8	TRBJ2-7	12	.	.	TGTGCCAGCAGCTTAAAATCGGCAGAGAAGTACTTC	CASSLKSAEKYF
TRBV5-1	TRBJ2-3	16	.	TRBD2	TGCGCCAGCAGTATGGCGGGAGGAGCGGGCACAGATACGCAGTATTTT	CASSMAGGAGTDTQYF
TRBV12-3/TRBV12-4	TRBJ1-1	13	large	.	TGTGCCAGCAGTTTCCGGGGGCGAGCTGAAGCTTTCTTT	CASSFRGRAEAFF
TRBV15	TRBJ2-7	14	.	.	TGTGCCACCAGCAGAGATCGTCTGAACTACGAGCAGTACTTC	CATSRDRLNYEQYF
TRBV7-9	TRBJ2-7	14	.	.	TGTGCCAGCAGCTTAACACCAACAGCCTACGAGCAGTACTTC	CASSLTPTAYEQYF
TRBV6-2/TRBV6-3	TRBJ2-7	15	.	TRBD2	TGTGCCAGAAGACTCGCCTCCGGGACTAGCCCCGAGCAGTACTTC	CARRLASGTSPEQYF
TRBV6-2/TRBV6-3	TRBJ1-4	16	many	.	TGTGCCAGCATTCCAGGACAGAACCCAACTAATGAAAAACTGTTTTTT	CASIPGQNPTNEKLFF
TRBV27	TRBJ2-5	16	.	TRBD2	TGTGCCAGCAGTTCCGGACTAGCGGGAGGCTGGGAGACCCAGTACTTC	CASSSGLAGGWETQYF
TRBV7-6	TRBJ1-2	16	few	.	TGTGCCAGCAGCTTAACTGCGTCCAGGGCGGACTATGGCTACACCTTC	CASSLTASRADYGYTF
TRBV7-3	TRBJ2-5	16	few	TRBD2	TGTGCCAGCAGCTCTAGCGGGAGGATTTTAGGGGAGACCCAGTACTTC	CASSSSGRILGETQYF
TRBV20-1	TRBJ2-1	15	.	TRBD2	TGCAGTGCTCCTTCGACTAGCGGGAGGTTTAATGAGCAGTTCTTC	CSAPSTSGRFNEQFF
TRBV28	TRBJ2-7	13	many	.	TGTGCCAGCAGTTTAGTGGGCCCCTACGAGCAGTACTTC	CASSLVGPYEQYF